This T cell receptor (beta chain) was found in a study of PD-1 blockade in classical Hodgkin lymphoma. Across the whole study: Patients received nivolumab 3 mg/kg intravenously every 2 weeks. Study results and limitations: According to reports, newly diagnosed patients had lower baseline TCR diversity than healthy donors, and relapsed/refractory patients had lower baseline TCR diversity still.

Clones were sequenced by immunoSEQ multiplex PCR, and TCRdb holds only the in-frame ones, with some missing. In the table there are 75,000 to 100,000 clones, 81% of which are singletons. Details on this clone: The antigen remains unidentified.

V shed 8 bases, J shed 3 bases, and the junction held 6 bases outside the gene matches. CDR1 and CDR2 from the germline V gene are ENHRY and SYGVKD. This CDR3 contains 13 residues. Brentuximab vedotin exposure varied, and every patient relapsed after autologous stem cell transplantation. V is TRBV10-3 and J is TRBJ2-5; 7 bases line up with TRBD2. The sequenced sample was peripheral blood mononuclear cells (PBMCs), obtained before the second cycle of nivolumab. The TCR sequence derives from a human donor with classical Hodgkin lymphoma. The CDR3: CAIGRLAEETQYF. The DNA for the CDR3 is TGTGCCATCGGGCGGCTAGCGGAAGAGACCCAGTACTTC.